Each of the 13 T cell receptor beta chains below was sequenced from the same sample in a study of cytomegalovirus exposure and HLA in healthy donors. PCR employed 60 Vbeta and 13 Jbeta primers. Only in-frame clones appear in the TCRdb table, and some are missing; sequencing was by immunoSEQ multiplex PCR. The profile shows approximately 210,000 clones, roughly 82% of them singletons. Sequencing used PBMCs. These receptors all come from a man aged 40-55 years in good health and CMV-seropositive.

The chain carries TRBV6-5 and TRBJ1-2; D gene uncertain. V lost 7 bases to trimming and J lost 2 bases, with 11 bases between them. The CDR3 loop spans 13 amino acids. Germline V gene data show CDR1 as MNHEY and CDR2 as SVGAGI. The DNA for the CDR3 is TGTGCCAGCAAAAAAGGGAGAAACTATGGCTACACCTTC. Its translation is CASKKGRNYGYTF.

This chain uses TRBV5-1 with TRBJ2-7, with TRBD1 identical over 9 bases. CDR3 length equals 16 residues. From germline, CDR1 is SGHRS and CDR2 YFSETQ. Trimming removed 0 bases from V and 1 base from J; junction bases left unmatched: 5. CDR3: CASSLASGQGSYEQYF. CDR3 in DNA: TGCGCCAGCAGCTTGGCCTCGGGACAGGGATCCTACGAGCAGTACTTC.

The chain links TRBV19 to TRBJ2-1; 10 bases are shared with TRBD1. Germline CDR1 reads LNHDA; CDR2 reads SQIVND (reference sequence). The CDR3 loop spans 17 amino acids. Trimming took 4 bases from V and 1 from J; bases not matched to a gene: 7. The CDR3 region has the DNA TGTGCCAGTAGTACCCTTTGGACAGGGGGTTCCTACAATGAGCAGTTCTTC. The encoded protein is CASSTLWTGGSYNEQFF.

The CDR3 DNA follows: TGTGCCAGCAGTTTATACGGGAGTGGTGAGCAGTTCTTC. Encoded protein: CASSLYGSGEQFF. The V call is TRBV27, the J call TRBJ2-1, with a weak D call TRBD2 (6 bases). V was pared by 1 base and J by 9 bases, with 10 bases between. This CDR3 has 13 residues. Germline assignment: CDR1 MNHEY and CDR2 SMNVEV (reference sequence).

To note about this clone: The junction departs from germline at one end; a sequencing error may be responsible. This rearrangement joins TRBV29-1 to TRBJ1-4; the D gene is possibly TRBD1 (5 bases). CDR3 length equals 14 residues. Germline loops: CDR1 SQVTM, CDR2 ANQGSEA. CDR3 nucleotide sequence: TGCAGCGTCCGGCGGGGGGGTGTAGGTGAAAAACCGTTTTTT. Its protein product is CSVRRGGVGEKPFF.

The V gene is TRBV7-9, the J gene TRBJ2-5, with TRBD2 identical over 9 bases. Germline V gene sequence: CDR1 SEHNR, CDR2 FQNEAQ (reference sequence). The trim removed 5 bases at V and 2 bases at J, leaving 6 bases unmatched. The CDR3 spans 15 residues. The CDR3 DNA reads as TGTGCCAGCAGCCCTCTTAGCGGGAGACAAGAGACCCAGTACTTC. This codes for CASSPLSGRQETQYF. Using reference TRBV7-9 and TRBJ2-5 for the parts outside the CDR3, the full variable domain is DTGVSQNPRHKITKRGQNVTFRCDPISEHNRLYWYRQTLGQGPEFLTYFQNEAQLEKSRLLSDRFSAERPKGSFSTLEIQRTEQGDSAMYLCASSPLSGRQETQYFGPGTRLLVL.

The chain recombines TRBV5-6 with TRBJ2-7, with 10 nucleotides matching TRBD1. V was pared by 3 bases and J by 3 bases, with 3 bases of the junction left unmatched. CDR3 length: 14 residues. In germline, CDR1 is SGHDT, CDR2 YYEEEE. In DNA, the CDR3 is TGTGCCAGCAGCTCCGGGACAGGGGACTACGAGCAGTACTTC. This translates into CASSSGTGDYEQYF.

The CDR3 region is CAWSPQTEAFF. The CDR3 DNA follows: TGTGCCTGGAGTCCACAAACTGAAGCTTTCTTT. The rearrangement links TRBV30 to TRBJ1-1; D remains ambiguous. The CDR3 has 11 residues. Trimming shortened V by 2 bases and J by 5 bases, and 6 bases separated the two germline ends. CDR1 is GTSNPN and CDR2 is SVGIG in the germline V gene (reference sequence).

The table lists this clone with a few counts. The chain joins TRBV7-2 to TRBJ1-5; D may be TRBD1 (6 bases). The CDR3 has 14 amino acids. Trimming pared 6 bases from V and 3 bases from J, leaving 12 bases between. Per the germline V gene, CDR1 is SGHTA and CDR2 is FQGNSA. CDR3 in DNA: TGTGCCAGCAGGGCTACAGGGAACAATCAGCCCCAGCATTTT. Translating gives CASRATGNNQPQHF. Filled out from reference TRBV7-2 and TRBJ1-5, the complete variable domain reads GAGVSQSPSNKVTEKGKDVELRCDPISGHTALYWYRQSLGQGLEFLIYFQGNSAPDKSGLPSDRFSAERTGGSVSTLTIQRTQQEDSAVYLCASRATGNNQPQHFGDGTRLSIL.

The chain has TRBV5-5 and TRBJ2-7; 8 bases map to TRBD2. This CDR3 has 14 residues. The V gene's germline CDR1 is SGHKS and CDR2 YYEKEE (reference sequence). J was trimmed by 3 bases and V by 2 bases; bases with no gene match: 4. The CDR3: CASSFALAVYEQYF. Written as DNA, the CDR3 is TGTGCCAGCAGCTTTGCACTAGCGGTCTACGAGCAGTACTTC. Full variable domain (outside the CDR3, taken from reference TRBV5-5 and TRBJ2-7): DAGVTQSPTHLIKTRGQQVTLRCSPISGHKSVSWYQQVLGQGPQFIFQYYEKEERGRGNFPDRFSARQFPNYSSELNVNALLLGDSALYLCASSFALAVYEQYFGPGTRLTVT.

The chain employs TRBV5-1 and TRBJ2-1; 12 bases agree with TRBD2. This CDR3 has 17 amino acids. With V trimmed by 1 base and J by 7 bases, 9 bases remained unmatched. In germline, CDR1 is SGHRS, CDR2 YFSETQ. CDR3 DNA sequence: TGCGCCAGCAGCTTGCGCGACTTGACTAGCGGGAGTAATGAGCAGTTCTTC. It specifies CASSLRDLTSGSNEQFF.

The chain carries TRBV19 and TRBJ2-7; TRBD1 matches 7 bases. Losses at the gene ends were 9 bases for V and 0 bases for J; bases not matched to a gene: 5. Looked up from germline, CDR1 is LNHDA and CDR2 is SQIVND (reference sequence). The CDR3 sequence is 13 residues long. The CDR3 coding sequence is TGTGCCAGCGCGAGGACAGGCTCCTACGAGCAGTACTTC. Translating it yields CASARTGSYEQYF.

This sequence joins TRBV6-1 and TRBJ1-1; D is unresolved. Trimming shortened V by 5 bases and J by 4 bases, and 8 bases separated the two germline ends. CDR1 and CDR2 (germline): MNHNS, SASEGT. There are 12 residues in the CDR3. CDR3 in DNA: TGTGCCAGCAGTTTTGAGGGCACTGAAGCTTTCTTT. Protein: CASSFEGTEAFF.